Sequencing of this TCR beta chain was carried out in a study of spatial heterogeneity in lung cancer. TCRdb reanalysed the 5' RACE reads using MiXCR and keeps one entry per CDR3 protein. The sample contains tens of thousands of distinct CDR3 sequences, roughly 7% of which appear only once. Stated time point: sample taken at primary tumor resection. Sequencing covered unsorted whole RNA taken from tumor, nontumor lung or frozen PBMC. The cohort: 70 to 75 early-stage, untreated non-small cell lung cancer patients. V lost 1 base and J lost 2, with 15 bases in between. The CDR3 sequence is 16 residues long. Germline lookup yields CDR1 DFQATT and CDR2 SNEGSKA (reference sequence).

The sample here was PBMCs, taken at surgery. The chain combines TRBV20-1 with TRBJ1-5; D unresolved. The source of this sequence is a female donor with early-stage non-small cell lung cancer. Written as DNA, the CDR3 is TGCAGTGCTAGAGGCCGAATGGGTATTCGCAATCAGCCCCAGCATTTT. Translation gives CSARGRMGIRNQPQHF.